The present T cell receptor (beta chain) was sequenced within a study of tumor and adjacent non-tumor tissue in lung cancer. Study in general: Stage I to III disease affected over nine men and 5 women aged roughly 31 to 80. About 4.17 million productive TCRbeta reads were obtained per sample on average.

This sample's RNA came from whole unsorted tissue. Trimming removed 6 bases from V and 6 bases from J, with 18 bases in between. Germline V gene data show CDR1 as DFQATT and CDR2 as SNEGSKA (reference sequence). CDR3 length: 15 amino acids. TCRbeta libraries were built with three rounds of nested PCR, modified from ARM-PCR. Each CDR3 protein is one row after TCRdb ran MiXCR on the multiplex PCR reads. The data show some 200,000 distinct CDR3 sequences, about 76% seen once. Regarding this clonotype: Its antigen is still unknown.

Study-wide points: Tumor repertoires had a smaller top 100 clone share than normal lung.

This chain uses TRBV20-1 with TRBJ2-6; D not certain. The TCR comes from a man aged 55 to 69 with non-small cell lung cancer. Material for sequencing was lung tumor tissue. This CDR3 reads CSADHSYYEANVLTF. The CDR3 nucleotides read TGCAGTGCCGACCACAGCTACTATGAGGCCAACGTCCTGACTTTC.